The 21 T cell receptor beta chains listed next were all sequenced from one sample in a study of T cell responses to AZD1222 COVID-19 vaccine. TCRdb's table, derived via immunoSEQ multiplex PCR, lists solely in-frame clones and lacks some. The table records 150,000 to 200,000 clones, 80% to 95% of them present only once. The specimen was peripheral blood, collected 28 days after the second AZD1222 dose. These receptors were collected from an adult who received the AZD1222 COVID-19 vaccine.

V is TRBV7-9 and J is TRBJ2-1, with 15 bases that match TRBD2. V trimming: 1 base; J trimming: 1 base; junction bases outside the gene matches: 2. The CDR3 consists of 18 residues. Germline V CDR1 and CDR2: SEHNR, FQNEAQ (reference sequence). The CDR3 loop is CASSLVGTSGRSYNEQFF. DNA of the CDR3: TGTGCCAGCAGCTTAGTGGGGACTAGCGGGAGGTCCTACAATGAGCAGTTCTTC.

This clone appeared a single time. This sequence joins TRBV9 and TRBJ2-7; 8 bases agree with TRBD1. V dropped 0 bases and J dropped 2; count of bases not matched to a gene: 4. CDR3 length equals 15 residues. The germline gives CDR1 SGDLS, CDR2 YYNGEE. The CDR3 here is CASSVEQQGAYEQYF. CDR3 bases: TGTGCCAGCAGCGTAGAGCAACAGGGGGCCTACGAGCAGTACTTC.

Only one count was recorded for this clone. This chain joins TRBV3-1 (or the pseudogene TRBV3-2) and TRBJ1-1, with no clear D. Germline CDR1 and CDR2: LGHDT and YNNKEL (reference sequence). The CDR3 extends over 14 amino acids. The V and J ends lost 3 bases and 5 bases respectively, with 13 bases between them. The chain's CDR3 is CASSQEPQVTEAFF. CDR3 DNA: TGTGCCAGCAGCCAGGAGCCCCAAGTGACTGAAGCTTTCTTT.

V usage is TRBV24-1 and J usage is TRBJ2-1, with D perhaps TRBD1 or TRBD2 (5 bases each). Trimming took 8 bases from V and 3 from J, leaving 16 bases between them. This CDR3 has 15 amino acids. The germline V gene encodes CDR1 KGHDR and CDR2 SFDVKD. The CDR3 nucleotides read TGTGCCACCAACCAACCGGGACGGAACTACAATGAGCAGTTCTTC. Translating gives CATNQPGRNYNEQFF.

The CDR3 sequence is CASRLTGDRNQPQHF. CDR3 sequence (DNA): TGTGCCAGCAGACTGACAGGGGATCGCAATCAGCCCCAGCATTTT. The chain employs TRBV2 and TRBJ1-5, with TRBD1 matching over 8 bases. CDR1 SNHLY and CDR2 FYNNEI come from the germline V gene. This CDR3 comprises 15 residues. V shed 6 bases and J 2 bases; nucleotides not matched to a gene: 6.

This clone came up once. The chain couples TRBV5-4 to TRBJ2-3; D is perhaps TRBD1 or TRBD2 (5 bases each). The CDR3 spans 15 residues. V was clipped by 5 bases and J by 1 base, with 14 bases between them. Per the germline V gene, CDR1 is SGHNT and CDR2 is YYREEE (reference sequence). The CDR3 DNA is TGTGCCAGCAGTCGGTTGGGGACGGGCACAGATACGCAGTATTTT. It yields the protein CASSRLGTGTDTQYF.

The chain employs TRBV19 and TRBJ2-4; D gene uncertain. This CDR3 contains 17 residues. The germline gives CDR1 LNHDA, CDR2 SQIVND (reference sequence). V was pared by 5 bases and J by 6 bases, with 23 bases between. The CDR3 is CASSSPWGGERRNIQYF. The CDR3 nucleotides read TGTGCCAGTAGTTCCCCCTGGGGTGGGGAAAGGCGAAACATTCAGTACTTC.

In DNA, the CDR3 is TGTGCCAGCACTCCACAGGGGGCTCCTGGAAACACCATATATTTT. Protein product: CASTPQGAPGNTIYF. The rearrangement uses TRBV6-5 and TRBJ1-3; the match to TRBD1 covers 9 bases. V dropped 7 bases and J dropped 2; count of bases not matched to a gene: 6. This CDR3 is built from 15 residues. Germline CDR1 MNHEY, CDR2 SVGAGI.

V and J are TRBV27 and TRBJ1-2; TRBD1 is a possible D gene (6 bases). CDR1 is MNHEY and CDR2 is SMNVEV in the germline V gene (reference sequence). The CDR3 loop spans 15 amino acids. Between the trimmed V and J ends, which lost 8 bases and 3 bases, there was a span of 19 bases. The CDR3 coding sequence is TGTGCCAGCCTTCTCAAGGTGGGGGCTGACTATGGCTACACCTTC. This codes for CASLLKVGADYGYTF.

Here the CDR3 DNA reads TGTGCCAGCAGCTCGGGGGACAGGGAAAGGCATTTT. It encodes CASSSGDRERHF. The gene calls are TRBV7-9 and TRBJ1-5; 9 bases map to TRBD1. The trim removed 4 bases at V and 15 bases at J, leaving 7 bases unmatched. The CDR3 has 12 amino acids. The germline V gene has CDR1 SEHNR and CDR2 FQNEAQ (reference sequence).

This clone came up once. The genes are TRBV7-9 and TRBJ2-1; TRBD2 might be the D (6 bases). The CDR3 consists of 10 residues. CDR1 SEHNR and CDR2 FQNEAQ come from the germline V gene (reference sequence). Trimming removed 5 bases from V and 16 bases from J, with 12 bases in between. DNA of the CDR3: TGTGCCAGCAGCCCTCGGAGGGGTTTCTTC. Translated, it gives CASSPRRGFF. Supplemented by reference TRBV7-9 and TRBJ2-1, the full variable domain reads DTGVSQNPRHKITKRGQNVTFRCDPISEHNRLYWYRQTLGQGPEFLTYFQNEAQLEKSRLLSDRFSAERPKGSFSTLEIQRTEQGDSAMYLCASSPRRGFFGPGTRLTVL.

This rearrangement joins TRBV3-1 (or the pseudogene TRBV3-2) to TRBJ1-2; D is unresolved. The CDR3 runs to 14 residues. With 3 bases removed from V and 4 bases from J, the gap between germline ends came to 12 bases. Looked up from germline, CDR1 is LGHDT and CDR2 is YNNKEL (reference sequence). CDR3 sequence reads: CASSQGMMGYGYTF. In DNA form, the CDR3 reads TGTGCCAGCAGCCAGGGGATGATGGGCTATGGCTACACCTTC.

V usage is TRBV19 and J usage is TRBJ1-6; 7 bases are shared with TRBD1. The CDR3 consists of 17 residues. Germline V CDR1 and CDR2: LNHDA, SQIVND (reference sequence). The V segment lost 6 bases and the J segment 0 bases; nucleotides outside the gene matches: 8. The CDR3 loop is CASSSSDRSSYNSPLHF. The CDR3 DNA sequence: TGTGCCAGTAGCTCATCGGACAGGAGCTCCTATAATTCACCCCTCCACTTT.

This clone was counted once. CDR3 DNA: TGCGCCAGCAGCGCCGGACAGCCTAATGAAAAACTGTTTTTT. Protein product: CASSAGQPNEKLFF. The rearrangement joins TRBV5-1 to TRBJ1-4; possible D gene TRBD1, 6 bases. The germline CDR1 and CDR2 sequences are SGHRS and YFSETQ. With 4 bases removed from V and 3 bases from J, the gap between germline ends came to 10 bases. The CDR3 is made up of 14 amino acids.

The chain is built from TRBV5-1 and TRBJ2-5; 9 bases are shared with TRBD2. The CDR3 loop spans 16 amino acids. The ends lost 2 bases at V and 5 bases at J; junction bases unmatched: 10. Germline V gene data show CDR1 as SGHRS and CDR2 as YFSETQ. The CDR3 DNA is TGCGCCAGCAGCTTCGTTGAGGGGCGGGGGGGCGAGACCCAGTACTTC. Amino acids: CASSFVEGRGGETQYF.

V usage is TRBV30 and J usage is TRBJ1-2, with 10 bases identical to TRBD1. The CDR3 covers 12 residues. Per germline, CDR1 GTSNPN and CDR2 SVGIG (reference sequence). J gave up 4 bases and V 8 bases, and 4 bases lay outside the gene matches. CDR3 loop: CAAGQGFYGYTF. The DNA for the CDR3 is TGTGCCGCGGGACAGGGGTTCTATGGCTACACCTTC.

The rearrangement links TRBV9 to TRBJ2-5; the D is unclear. CDR3 length: 13 residues. In germline, CDR1 is SGDLS, CDR2 YYNGEE. The V and J ends lost 4 bases and 4 bases respectively, with 11 bases between them. The CDR3 reads CASSSRLGETQYF. The DNA of the CDR3 is TGTGCCAGCAGCTCCCGACTCGGAGAGACCCAGTACTTC.

V is TRBV28 and J is TRBJ1-5; 11 nucleotides line up with TRBD1. Trimming removed 3 bases from V and 4 bases from J; junction bases left unmatched: 2. CDR1 and CDR2 from the germline V gene are MDHEN and SYDVKM. The CDR3 contains 15 residues. CDR3 nucleotides: TGTGCCAGCAGTTTCGGGACAGGGGGAAATCAGCCCCAGCATTTT. Residues: CASSFGTGGNQPQHF.

The rearrangement uses TRBV28 and TRBJ2-2; 7 bases line up with TRBD1. Trimming took 7 bases from V and 6 from J; bases not matched to a gene: 8. Germline loops: CDR1 MDHEN, CDR2 SYDVKM. CDR3 length equals 14 residues. CDR3 loop: CASNQPGGPGELFF. The CDR3 DNA sequence: TGTGCCAGCAACCAACCAGGGGGTCCCGGGGAGCTGTTTTTT.

The chain uses TRBV5-4 and TRBJ1-3, with D tentatively TRBD1 (6 bases). Germline CDR1 is SGHNT and CDR2 is YYREEE (reference sequence). This CDR3 is built from 16 residues. V lost 0 bases, J lost 4 bases, and 14 bases lay in between. CDR3 region: CASSLEVAGAGNTIYF. In DNA form, the CDR3 reads TGTGCCAGCAGCTTGGAAGTCGCAGGGGCCGGAAACACCATATATTTT.

V is TRBV27 and J is TRBJ1-6; 9 nucleotides match TRBD1. After removal of 5 bases from V and 7 bases from J, the junction contained 6 bases not matched to a gene. CDR3 length: 15 amino acids. Germline V gene lookup returns CDR1 MNHEY and CDR2 SMNVEV (reference sequence). Written as DNA, the CDR3 is TGTGCCAGCAGTGCAGTGGGACAGGGAAATTCACCCCTCCACTTT. Its translation: CASSAVGQGNSPLHF.